A single sample is the source of the 2 T cell receptor beta chains below, sequenced in a study of OX40 agonist ivuxolimab in advanced cancers. Only in-frame clones appear in the TCRdb table, and some are missing; sequencing was by immunoSEQ multiplex PCR. The sample includes tens of thousands of clones, about 91% of them seen just once. The sequencing here drew on CD4+ or CD8+ T cells sorted from blood, taken in a trial of the OX40 agonist ivuxolimab. The receptors stem from an adult with an advanced solid tumor such as melanoma, head and neck, liver or kidney cancer.

The chain recombines TRBV19 with TRBJ2-3; 9 nucleotides line up with TRBD1. The germline CDR1 and CDR2 sequences are LNHDA and SQIVND (reference sequence). CDR3 length: 14 residues. The junction had 8 bases not matched to a gene; V was cut back by 7 bases and J by 6 bases. As DNA, the CDR3 is TGTGCCAGTACCAGGACAGGGGCCGGCGATACGCAGTATTTT. Amino acid sequence: CASTRTGAGDTQYF.

This clone was counted between two and nine times. The genes are TRBV11-3 and TRBJ1-2, with D possibly TRBD1 on 5 matching bases. The CDR3 is 15 residues long. The V gene lost 5 bases and the J gene lost 1 base, with 14 bases spanning the gap. The germline gives CDR1 SGHNT, CDR2 YENEEA. CDR3 residues: CASSGGVGVNYGYTF. CDR3 nucleotide sequence: TGTGCCAGCAGCGGGGGGGTCGGAGTTAACTATGGCTACACCTTC.